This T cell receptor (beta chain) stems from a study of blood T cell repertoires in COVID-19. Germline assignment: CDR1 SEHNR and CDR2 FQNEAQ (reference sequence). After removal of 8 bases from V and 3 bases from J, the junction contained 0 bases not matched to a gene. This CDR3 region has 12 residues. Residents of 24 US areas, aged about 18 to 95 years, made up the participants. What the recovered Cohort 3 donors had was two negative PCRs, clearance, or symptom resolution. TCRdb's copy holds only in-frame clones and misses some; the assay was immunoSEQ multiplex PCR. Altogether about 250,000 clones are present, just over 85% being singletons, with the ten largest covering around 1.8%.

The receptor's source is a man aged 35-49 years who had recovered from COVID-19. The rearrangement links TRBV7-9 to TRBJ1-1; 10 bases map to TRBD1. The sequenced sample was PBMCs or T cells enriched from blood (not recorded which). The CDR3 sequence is CASGQGDTEAFF. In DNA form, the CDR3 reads TGTGCCAGCGGACAGGGGGACACTGAAGCTTTCTTT.